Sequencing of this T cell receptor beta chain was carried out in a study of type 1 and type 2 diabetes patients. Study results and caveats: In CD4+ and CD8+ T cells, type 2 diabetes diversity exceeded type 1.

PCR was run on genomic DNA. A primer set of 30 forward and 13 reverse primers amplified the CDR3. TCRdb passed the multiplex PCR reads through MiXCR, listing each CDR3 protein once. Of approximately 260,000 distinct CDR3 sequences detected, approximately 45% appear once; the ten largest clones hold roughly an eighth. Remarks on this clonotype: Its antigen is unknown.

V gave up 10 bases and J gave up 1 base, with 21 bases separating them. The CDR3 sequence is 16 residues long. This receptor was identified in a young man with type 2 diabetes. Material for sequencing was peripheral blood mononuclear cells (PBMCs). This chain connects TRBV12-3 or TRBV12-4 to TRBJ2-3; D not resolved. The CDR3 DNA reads TGTGCCATTCGCAAATCGCATTTCGCGGGCACAGATACGCAGTATTTT. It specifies CAIRKSHFAGTDTQYF.